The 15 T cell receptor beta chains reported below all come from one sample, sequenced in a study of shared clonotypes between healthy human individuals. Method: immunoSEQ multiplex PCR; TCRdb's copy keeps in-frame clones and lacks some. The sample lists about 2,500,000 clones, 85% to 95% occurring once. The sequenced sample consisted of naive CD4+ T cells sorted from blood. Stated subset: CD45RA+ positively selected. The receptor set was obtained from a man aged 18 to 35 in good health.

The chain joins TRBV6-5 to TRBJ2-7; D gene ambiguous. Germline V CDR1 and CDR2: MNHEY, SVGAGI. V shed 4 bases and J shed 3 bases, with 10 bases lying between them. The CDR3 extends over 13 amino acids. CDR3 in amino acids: CASSSNSNYEQYF. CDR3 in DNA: TGTGCCAGCAGTTCAAACAGCAACTACGAGCAGTACTTC.

The CDR3 nucleotides read TGTGCCAGCAGTAGACCGGACAACTCCTACGAGCAGTACTTC. Translation gives CASSRPDNSYEQYF. The chain links TRBV6-5 to TRBJ2-7; maybe TRBD1 (5 bases). The germline V gene has CDR1 MNHEY and CDR2 SVGAGI. This CDR3 spans 14 amino acids. The ends were cut back, 5 bases at V and 0 bases at J, with 11 bases in the middle.

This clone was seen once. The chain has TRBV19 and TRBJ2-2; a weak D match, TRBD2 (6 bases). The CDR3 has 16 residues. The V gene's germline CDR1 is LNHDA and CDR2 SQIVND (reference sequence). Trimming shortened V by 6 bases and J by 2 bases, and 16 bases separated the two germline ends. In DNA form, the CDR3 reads TGTGCCAGTAGCAGGAATTCGGGACTTAACACCGGGGAGCTGTTTTTT. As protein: CASSRNSGLNTGELFF.

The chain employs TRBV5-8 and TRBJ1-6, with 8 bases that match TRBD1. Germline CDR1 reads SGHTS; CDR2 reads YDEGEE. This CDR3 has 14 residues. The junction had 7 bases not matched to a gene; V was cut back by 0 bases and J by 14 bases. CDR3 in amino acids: CASSLGQGLFTLHF. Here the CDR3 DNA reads TGTGCCAGCAGCTTGGGACAGGGGCTATTCACCCTCCACTTT. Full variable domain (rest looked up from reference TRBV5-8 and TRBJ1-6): EAGVTQSPTHLIKTRGQQATLRCSPISGHTSVYWYQQALGLGLQFLLWYDEGEERNRGNFPPRFSGRQFPNYSSELNVNALELEDSALYLCASSLGQGLFTLHFGNGTRLTVT.

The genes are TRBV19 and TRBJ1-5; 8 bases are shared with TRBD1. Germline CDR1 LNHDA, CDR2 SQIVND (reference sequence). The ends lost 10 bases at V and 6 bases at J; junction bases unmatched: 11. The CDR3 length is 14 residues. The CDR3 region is CATKGTGLGQPQHF. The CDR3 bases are TGTGCCACCAAAGGGACAGGCTTGGGTCAGCCCCAGCATTTT.

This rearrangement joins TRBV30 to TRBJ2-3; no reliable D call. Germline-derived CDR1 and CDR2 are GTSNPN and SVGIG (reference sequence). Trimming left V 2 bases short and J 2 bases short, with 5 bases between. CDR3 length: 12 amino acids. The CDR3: CAWSKDTDTQYF. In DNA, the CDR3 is TGTGCCTGGAGTAAGGACACAGATACGCAGTATTTT.

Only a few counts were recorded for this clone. The CDR3 sequence: CAWSLIPGGGTEAFF. The CDR3, as DNA: TGTGCCTGGAGTCTTATCCCAGGGGGTGGCACTGAAGCTTTCTTT. The chain uses TRBV30 and TRBJ1-1; TRBD1 matches 7 bases. CDR3 length: 15 amino acids. Per germline, CDR1 GTSNPN and CDR2 SVGIG (reference sequence). J lost 4 bases, V lost 2 bases, and 10 bases had no gene match.

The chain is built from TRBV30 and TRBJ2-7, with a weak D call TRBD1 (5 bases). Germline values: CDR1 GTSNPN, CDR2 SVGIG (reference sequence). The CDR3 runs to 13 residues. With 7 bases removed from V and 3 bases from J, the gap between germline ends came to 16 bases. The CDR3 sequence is CASAVQGSYEQYF. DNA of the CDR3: TGTGCCTCCGCGGTCCAGGGAAGCTACGAGCAGTACTTC.

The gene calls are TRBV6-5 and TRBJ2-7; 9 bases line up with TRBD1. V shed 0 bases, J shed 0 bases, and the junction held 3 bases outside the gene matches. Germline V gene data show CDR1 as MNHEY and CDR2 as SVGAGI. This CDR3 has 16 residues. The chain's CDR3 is CASSYSGQGHSYEQYF. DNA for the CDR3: TGTGCCAGCAGTTACTCGGGACAGGGCCACTCCTACGAGCAGTACTTC.

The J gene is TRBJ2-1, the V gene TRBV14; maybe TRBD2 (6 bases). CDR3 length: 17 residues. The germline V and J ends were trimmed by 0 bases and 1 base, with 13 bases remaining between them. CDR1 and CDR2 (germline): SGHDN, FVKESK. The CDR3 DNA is TGTGCCAGCAGCCAAGATCGGCGGGGAAAGTCCTACAATGAGCAGTTCTTC. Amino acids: CASSQDRRGKSYNEQFF.

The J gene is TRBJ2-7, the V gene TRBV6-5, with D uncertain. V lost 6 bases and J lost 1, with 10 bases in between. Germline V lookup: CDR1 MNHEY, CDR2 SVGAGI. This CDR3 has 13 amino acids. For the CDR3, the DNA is TGTGCCAGCAGGGTATCTGGGTCCTACGAGCAGTACTTC. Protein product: CASRVSGSYEQYF.

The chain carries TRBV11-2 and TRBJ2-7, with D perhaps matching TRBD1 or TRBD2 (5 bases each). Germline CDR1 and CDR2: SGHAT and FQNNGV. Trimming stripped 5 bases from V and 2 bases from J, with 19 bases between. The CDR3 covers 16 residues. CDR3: CASSRGWDEQAYEQYF. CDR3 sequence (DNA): TGTGCCAGCAGCCGAGGTTGGGACGAACAGGCCTACGAGCAGTACTTC.

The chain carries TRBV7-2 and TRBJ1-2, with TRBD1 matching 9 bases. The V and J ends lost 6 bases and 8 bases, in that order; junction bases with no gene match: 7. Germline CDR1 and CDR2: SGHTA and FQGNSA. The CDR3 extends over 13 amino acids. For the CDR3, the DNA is TGTGCCAGCAGTTCACAGGGGGCGAGGGGCTACACCTTC. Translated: CASSSQGARGYTF.

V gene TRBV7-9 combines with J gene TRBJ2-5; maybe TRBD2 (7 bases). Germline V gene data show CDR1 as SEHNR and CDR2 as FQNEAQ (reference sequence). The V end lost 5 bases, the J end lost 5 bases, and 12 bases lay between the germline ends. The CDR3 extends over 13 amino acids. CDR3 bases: TGTGCCAGCAGCCCCAGGGGAGGGGAGACCCAGTACTTC. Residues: CASSPRGGETQYF.

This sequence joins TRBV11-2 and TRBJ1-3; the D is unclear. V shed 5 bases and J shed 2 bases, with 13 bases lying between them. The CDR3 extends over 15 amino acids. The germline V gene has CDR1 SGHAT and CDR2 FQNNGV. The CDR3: CASSPLGSTGNTIYF. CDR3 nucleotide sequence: TGTGCCAGCAGCCCGCTAGGCAGTACTGGAAACACCATATATTTT.